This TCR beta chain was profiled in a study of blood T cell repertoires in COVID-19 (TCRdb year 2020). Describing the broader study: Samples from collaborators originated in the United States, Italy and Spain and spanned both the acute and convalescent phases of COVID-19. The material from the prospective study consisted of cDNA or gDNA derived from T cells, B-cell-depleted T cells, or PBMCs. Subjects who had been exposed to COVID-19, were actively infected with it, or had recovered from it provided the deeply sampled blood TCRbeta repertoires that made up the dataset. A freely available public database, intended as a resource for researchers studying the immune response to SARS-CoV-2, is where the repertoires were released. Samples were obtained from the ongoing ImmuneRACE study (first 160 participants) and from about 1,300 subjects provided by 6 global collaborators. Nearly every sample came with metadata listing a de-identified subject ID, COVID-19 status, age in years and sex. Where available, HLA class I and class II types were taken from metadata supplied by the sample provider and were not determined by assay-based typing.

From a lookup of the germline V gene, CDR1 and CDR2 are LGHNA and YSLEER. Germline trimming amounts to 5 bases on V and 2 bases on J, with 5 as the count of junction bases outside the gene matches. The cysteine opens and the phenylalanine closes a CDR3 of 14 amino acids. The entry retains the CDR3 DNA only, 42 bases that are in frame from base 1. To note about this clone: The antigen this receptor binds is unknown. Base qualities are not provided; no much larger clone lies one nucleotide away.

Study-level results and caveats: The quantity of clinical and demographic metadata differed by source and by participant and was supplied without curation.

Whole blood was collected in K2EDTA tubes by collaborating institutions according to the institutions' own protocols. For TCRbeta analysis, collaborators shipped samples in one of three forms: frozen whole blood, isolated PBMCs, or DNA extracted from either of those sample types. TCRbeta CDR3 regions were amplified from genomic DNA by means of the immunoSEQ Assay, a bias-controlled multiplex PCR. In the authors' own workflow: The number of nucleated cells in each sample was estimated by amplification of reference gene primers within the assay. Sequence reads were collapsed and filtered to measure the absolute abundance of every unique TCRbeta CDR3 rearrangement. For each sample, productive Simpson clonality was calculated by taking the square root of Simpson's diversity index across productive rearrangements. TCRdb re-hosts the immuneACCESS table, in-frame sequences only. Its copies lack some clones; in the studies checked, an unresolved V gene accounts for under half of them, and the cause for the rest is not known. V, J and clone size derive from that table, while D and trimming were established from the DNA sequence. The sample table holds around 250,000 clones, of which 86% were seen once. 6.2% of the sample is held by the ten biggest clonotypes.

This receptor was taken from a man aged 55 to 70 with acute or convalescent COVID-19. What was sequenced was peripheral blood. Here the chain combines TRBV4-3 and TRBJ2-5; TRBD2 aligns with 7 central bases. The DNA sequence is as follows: TGCGCCAGCAGCACGGGACTACCGCAAGAGACCCAGTACTTC. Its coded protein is CASSTGLPQETQYF.